A single sample is the source of the 26 T cell receptor beta chains below, sequenced in a study of blood T cell repertoires in COVID-19 (dated by TCRdb to 2018 to 2021). Library preparation used the immunoSEQ multiplex PCR assay. Entries here come from immuneACCESS through TCRdb and include only in-frame sequences with V and J called. Some clones fail to appear in such tables; in the studies checked, an unresolved V gene covers under half of the shortfall, and the cause of the remainder is unknown. This sample holds 55,000 to 60,000 clones; 84% were observed only once. The top ten constitute under 20% of the sample. Material: peripheral blood. Source of these receptors: a man aged 65-85 years with active COVID-19.

The rearrangement joins TRBV7-2 to TRBJ2-1, with TRBD2 as a possible D gene (5 bases). This CDR3 spans 16 amino acids. CDR1 is SGHTA, CDR2 FQGNSA, per germline. The V gene lost 4 bases and the J gene lost 6 bases, with 19 bases spanning the gap. CDR3 sequence: CASSSLPGIKSNEQFF. In DNA, the CDR3 is TGTGCCAGCAGCTCCCTCCCCGGGATCAAATCCAATGAGCAGTTCTTC.

V gene TRBV14 combines with J gene TRBJ1-1; D is undetermined. CDR1 and CDR2 (germline): SGHDN, FVKESK. The V end was cut by 2 bases, the J end by 4 bases, with 14 bases between. The CDR3 runs 15 residues. The CDR3 spells CASSQFTGGRTEAFF. The CDR3 coding sequence is TGTGCCAGCAGCCAATTCACGGGCGGGCGCACTGAAGCTTTCTTT.

This clone appeared a single time. The rearrangement links TRBV7-3 to TRBJ1-1, with 7 bases that match TRBD1. The V gene's germline CDR1 is SGHTA and CDR2 FQGTGA. V lost 3 bases to trimming and J lost 1 base; unmatched junction nucleotides: 2. The CDR3 has 14 amino acids. CDR3 nucleotide sequence: TGTGCCAGCAGCTTGCAGGGGGGGAACACTGAAGCTTTCTTT. Protein sequence: CASSLQGGNTEAFF. The whole variable domain, remainder taken from reference TRBV7-3 and TRBJ1-1, is GAGVSQTPSNKVTEKGKYVELRCDPISGHTALYWYRQSLGQGPEFLIYFQGTGAADDSGLPNDRFFAVRPEGSVSTLKIQRTERGDSAVYLCASSLQGGNTEAFFGQGTRLTVV.

The V call is TRBV18, the J call TRBJ2-1; 9 bases map to TRBD2. J was trimmed by 2 bases and V by 2 bases; bases with no gene match: 13. The CDR3 totals 19 residues. The V gene's germline CDR1 is KGHSH and CDR2 LQKENI. CDR3 protein: CASSPLEVASGTTYNEQFF. The CDR3 nucleotides are TGTGCCAGCTCACCATTGGAGGTCGCTAGCGGGACGACCTACAATGAGCAGTTCTTC.

The V and J genes are TRBV5-1 and TRBJ2-3; tentative D call: TRBD1 (5 bases). Per the germline V gene, CDR1 is SGHRS and CDR2 is YFSETQ. This CDR3 is built from 16 residues. The germline V and J ends were trimmed by 5 bases and 0 bases, with 16 bases remaining between them. CDR3 amino acids: CASSSAPRASTDTQYF. CDR3 coding DNA: TGCGCCAGCAGTTCGGCCCCCAGGGCTAGCACAGATACGCAGTATTTT.

This chain joins TRBV29-1 and TRBJ1-1; no reliable D call. The V gene lost 2 bases and the J gene lost 6 bases, with 13 bases spanning the gap. CDR1 is SQVTM and CDR2 is ANQGSEA in the germline V gene. This CDR3 is 13 amino acids long. In DNA form, the CDR3 reads TGCAGCGTTGAATTAAAGCCGGGTGCTGAAGCTTTCTTT. As protein: CSVELKPGAEAFF.

The genes are TRBV27 and TRBJ1-6; no clear D. Germline CDR1 and CDR2: MNHEY and SMNVEV (reference sequence). Trimming took 6 bases from V and 9 from J, leaving 3 bases between them. The CDR3 runs 10 residues. CDR3 sequence reads: CASSFSPLHF. In nucleotides, the CDR3 is TGTGCCAGCAGCTTTTCACCCCTCCACTTT.

There are a few counts of this clone. The genes are TRBV4-2 and TRBJ2-7; 7 nucleotides match TRBD2. The junction had 16 bases not matched to a gene; V was cut back by 4 bases and J by 7 bases. Germline V gene lookup returns CDR1 LGHNA and CDR2 YNFKEQ. The CDR3 has 16 residues. This CDR3 reads CASSPGTIGTAWEQYF. In DNA form, the CDR3 reads TGTGCCAGCAGCCCTGGGACTATAGGGACCGCCTGGGAGCAGTACTTC.

The chain joins TRBV5-1 to TRBJ1-1; TRBD1 matches 7 bases. The CDR3 is made up of 15 amino acids. Germline CDR1 SGHRS, CDR2 YFSETQ. With 4 bases clipped from V and 1 base from J, the junction kept 7 bases outside the gene matches. CDR3 DNA: TGCGCCAGCAGCCCGATGGACAGGACGAACACTGAAGCTTTCTTT. Translating gives CASSPMDRTNTEAFF.

The CDR3 sequence is CATSAGGTSGYNEQFF. In DNA form, the CDR3 reads TGTGCCACCAGCGCGGGGGGGACTAGCGGGTACAATGAGCAGTTCTTC. The chain joins TRBV24-1 to TRBJ2-1; 12 nucleotides agree with TRBD2. With V trimmed by 7 bases and J by 4 bases, 7 bases remained unmatched. CDR3 length: 16 residues. CDR1 is KGHDR, CDR2 SFDVKD, per germline.

Only one count was recorded for this clone. V and J are TRBV23-1 and TRBJ2-6; D is unresolved. TRBV23-1 is marked as an open reading frame, function uncertain. The V and J ends lost 0 bases and 0 bases respectively, with 15 bases between them. The CDR3 sequence is 19 residues long. CDR3 sequence (DNA): TGCGCCAGCAGTCAATCGCTAAAAAAACAGAGCTCTGGGGCCAACGTCCTGACTTTC. Translated: CASSQSLKKQSSGANVLTF.

This clone was detected a few times. This sequence joins TRBV11-1 and TRBJ2-7; 9 bases line up with TRBD1. The CDR3 has 14 amino acids. The germline CDR1 and CDR2 sequences are SGHAT and FQDESV (reference sequence). V was pared by 5 bases and J by 2 bases, with 4 bases of the junction left unmatched. The CDR3 coding sequence is TGTGCCAGCAGCCCACGACAGGGGGCCTACGAGCAGTACTTC. It encodes CASSPRQGAYEQYF.

The rearrangement links TRBV2 to TRBJ2-7; 10 nucleotides align to TRBD2. This CDR3 is 15 amino acids long. V gave up 6 bases and J gave up 6 bases; unmatched junction bases: 11. The V gene's germline CDR1 is SNHLY and CDR2 FYNNEI. CDR3 in amino acids: CASSVLAGVPGEQYF. CDR3 bases: TGTGCCAGCAGCGTTCTAGCGGGGGTCCCGGGCGAGCAGTACTTC.

This chain links TRBV7-2 with TRBJ1-2; 9 nucleotides match TRBD1. The V and J ends lost 5 bases and 4 bases, in that order; junction bases with no gene match: 8. The CDR3 contains 15 residues. Per germline, CDR1 SGHTA and CDR2 FQGNSA. For the CDR3, the DNA is TGTGCCAGCAGCGGACGACAGGGGGATTCCTATGGCTACACCTTC. This encodes CASSGRQGDSYGYTF. Full variable domain (outside the CDR3, taken from reference TRBV7-2 and TRBJ1-2): GAGVSQSPSNKVTEKGKDVELRCDPISGHTALYWYRQSLGQGLEFLIYFQGNSAPDKSGLPSDRFSAERTGGSVSTLTIQRTQQEDSAVYLCASSGRQGDSYGYTFGSGTRLTVV.

V and J are TRBV30 and TRBJ2-5; TRBD1 is a possible D gene (5 bases). The CDR3 extends over 13 amino acids. The germline CDR1 and CDR2 sequences are GTSNPN and SVGIG (reference sequence). Between the trimmed V and J ends, which lost 3 bases and 3 bases, there was a span of 11 bases. The chain's CDR3 is CAWREIGEETQYF. In nucleotides, the CDR3 is TGTGCCTGGAGGGAGATAGGGGAAGAGACCCAGTACTTC.

The rearrangement joins TRBV5-1 to TRBJ2-2; perhaps TRBD1 as D (5 bases). The germline V gene has CDR1 SGHRS and CDR2 YFSETQ. The CDR3 totals 18 residues. Trimming removed 3 bases from V and 3 bases from J, with 21 bases in between. CDR3 sequence: CASSSRTGWGPDTGELFF. CDR3 in DNA: TGCGCCAGCAGCTCCCGGACCGGGTGGGGCCCGGACACCGGGGAGCTGTTTTTT.

The rearrangement joins TRBV5-6 to TRBJ2-1, with D perhaps matching TRBD2 (5 bases). Germline lookup yields CDR1 SGHDT and CDR2 YYEEEE. V shed 0 bases and J shed 9 bases, with 10 bases lying between them. The CDR3 is 13 residues long. The CDR3 DNA is TGTGCCAGCAGCTTGGGAGGGTGGGTTGAGCAGTTCTTC. Encoded protein: CASSLGGWVEQFF. The full variable domain, its missing parts supplied by reference TRBV5-6 and TRBJ2-1, is DAGVTQSPTHLIKTRGQQVTLRCSPKSGHDTVSWYQQALGQGPQFIFQYYEEEERQRGNFPDRFSGHQFPNYSSELNVNALLLGDSALYLCASSLGGWVEQFFGPGTRLTVL.

This clone was seen only a few times. The gene calls are TRBV27 and TRBJ2-7; 7 bases map to TRBD1. The germline CDR1 and CDR2 sequences are MNHEY and SMNVEV (reference sequence). The CDR3 covers 14 residues. The junction had 9 bases not matched to a gene; V was cut back by 6 bases and J by 4 bases. CDR3 region: CASSLDRAGYEQYF. DNA of the CDR3: TGTGCCAGCAGCCTAGACAGGGCGGGTTACGAGCAGTACTTC.

This chain joins TRBV13 and TRBJ2-7, with D perhaps matching TRBD2 (7 bases). The CDR3 spans 14 residues. Per germline, CDR1 PRHDT and CDR2 FYEKMQ (reference sequence). The V end lost 5 bases, the J end lost 5 bases, and 16 bases lay between the germline ends. The CDR3: CASSPSRGAHEQYF. The CDR3 DNA reads as TGTGCCAGCAGCCCCTCTCGGGGGGCACACGAGCAGTACTTC.

The chain has TRBV3-1 (or the pseudogene TRBV3-2) and TRBJ1-2; a weak D match, TRBD1 (5 bases). Germline CDR1 is LGHDT and CDR2 is YNNKEL (reference sequence). The V and J ends lost 3 bases and 3 bases respectively, with 11 bases between them. This CDR3 spans 14 amino acids. The CDR3, as DNA: TGTGCCAGCAGCCATAGGGGATTGGACTATGGCTACACCTTC. It yields the protein CASSHRGLDYGYTF.

This chain connects TRBV7-9 to TRBJ1-1; D unresolved. Trimming removed 2 bases at V and 4 bases at J, with 14 bases between. The CDR3 contains 15 residues. From germline, CDR1 is SEHNR and CDR2 FQNEAQ (reference sequence). CDR3 amino acids: CASSLHSAGSTEAFF. The CDR3 region has the DNA TGTGCCAGCAGCTTACATAGTGCGGGGTCCACTGAAGCTTTCTTT.

Remarks on this clone: This same CDR3 is encoded by further DNA sequences in the sample. The rearrangement joins TRBV6-2 or TRBV6-3 to TRBJ2-3, with D unclear. The CDR3 is 11 amino acids. Between the trimmed V and J ends, which lost 4 bases and 6 bases, there was a span of 5 bases. Per germline, CDR1 MNHEY and CDR2 SVGEGT. For the CDR3, the DNA is TGTGCCAGCAGTTTACGGGATACGCAGTATTTT. This translates into CASSLRDTQYF.

The rearrangement links TRBV9 to TRBJ2-2; D might be TRBD1 (5 bases). The CDR3 sequence is 13 residues long. V was shortened by 3 bases and J by 6 bases, with 9 bases between the two germline ends. Germline lookup yields CDR1 SGDLS and CDR2 YYNGEE. CDR3 DNA sequence: TGTGCCAGCAGCGAGACAGTTGCCGGGGAGCTGTTTTTT. Protein product: CASSETVAGELFF. Based on the CDR3 plus reference TRBV9 and TRBJ2-2, the full variable domain is DSGVTQTPKHLITATGQRVTLRCSPRSGDLSVYWYQQSLDQGLQFLIQYYNGEERAKGNILERFSAQQFPDLHSELNLSSLELGDSALYFCASSETVAGELFFGEGSRLTVL.

CDR3 sequence: CASSSFGRVTDTQYF. The CDR3, as DNA: TGTGCCAGCAGCAGCTTCGGCAGGGTCACAGATACGCAGTATTTT. This sequence joins TRBV28 and TRBJ2-3; possibly TRBD1 for D (5 bases). Germline V gene sequence: CDR1 MDHEN, CDR2 SYDVKM. The CDR3 contains 15 residues. The germline V and J ends were trimmed by 6 bases and 2 bases, with 15 bases remaining between them.

The genes are TRBV7-3 and TRBJ2-1, with D uncertain. The CDR3 sequence is 16 residues long. Deletions cut 2 bases from V and 2 bases from J, with 13 bases between. Germline V gives CDR1 SGHTA, CDR2 FQGTGA. CDR3 protein: CASSLLASTPYNEQFF. The CDR3 coding sequence is TGTGCCAGCAGCTTATTGGCCTCAACCCCCTACAATGAGCAGTTCTTC.

The chain employs TRBV30 and TRBJ2-2, with a tentative D call TRBD2 (5 bases). V gave up 1 base and J gave up 4 bases, with 10 bases separating them. The CDR3 covers 14 residues. The V gene's germline CDR1 is GTSNPN and CDR2 SVGIG (reference sequence). DNA for the CDR3: TGTGCCTGGAGTGAGGAGAGCGGCACCGGGGAGCTGTTTTTT. Amino acid sequence: CAWSEESGTGELFF.